The next 17 T cell receptor beta chains were all read from a single sample in a study of T cell responses to AZD1222 COVID-19 vaccine. The protocol was immunoSEQ multiplex PCR, while the TCRdb copy is restricted to in-frame clones and leaves out a portion. Of 50,000 to 70,000 clones in the sample, more than 80% were seen once. Specimen: peripheral blood, collected on day 0 of MenACWY control vaccination. The receptors here all came from an adult in good health.

CDR3 sequence (DNA): TGTGCCACCCCGGTCCTTCTATATGGCTACACCTTC. Protein product: CATPVLLYGYTF. The chain combines TRBV12-3 or TRBV12-4 with TRBJ1-2; D not resolved. Trimming left V 10 bases short and J 5 bases short, with 14 bases between. The CDR3 has 12 amino acids.

The table lists this clone with a count of one. This sequence joins TRBV27 and TRBJ2-1; D possibly corresponds to TRBD2 (6 bases). Germline V gene sequence: CDR1 MNHEY, CDR2 SMNVEV (reference sequence). V lost 5 bases, J lost 8 bases, and 25 bases lay in between. This CDR3 is 17 amino acids long. In DNA, the CDR3 is TGTGCCAGCAGTCTCCCCTCGACTAGTAGTGTTGGGGATGAGCAGTTCTTC. Translation: CASSLPSTSSVGDEQFF.

The rearrangement uses TRBV6-6 and TRBJ2-2, with TRBD2 identical over 12 bases. The CDR3 sequence is 15 residues long. The germline CDR1 and CDR2 sequences are MNHNY and SVGAGI (reference sequence). With 6 bases clipped from V and 6 bases from J, the junction kept 5 bases outside the gene matches. The CDR3 nucleotides read TGTGCCAGCAGATCCCTAGCGGGAGGGGCCGGGGAGCTGTTTTTT. It encodes CASRSLAGGAGELFF.

The rearrangement uses TRBV29-1 and TRBJ2-1; 8 nucleotides line up with TRBD1. After removal of 5 bases from V and 8 bases from J, the junction contained 14 bases not matched to a gene. Per the germline V gene, CDR1 is SQVTM and CDR2 is ANQGSEA. This CDR3 spans 15 amino acids. CDR3 sequence (DNA): TGCAGCGTTTGTACCGGGACAGGACTGGCATATGAGCAGTTCTTC. The encoded protein is CSVCTGTGLAYEQFF.

The chain couples TRBV7-6 to TRBJ2-3, with TRBD2 matching 8 bases. V was clipped by 2 bases and J by 0 bases; unmatched bases: 1. Germline V lookup: CDR1 SGHVS, CDR2 FNYEAQ. This CDR3 spans 15 amino acids. CDR3 nucleotides: TGTGCCAGCAGCTTATCTAGCGGGAGCACAGATACGCAGTATTTT. This sequence encodes CASSLSSGSTDTQYF.

The chain has TRBV11-2 and TRBJ1-6, with 9 bases that match TRBD1. This CDR3 is built from 16 residues. Germline V gives CDR1 SGHAT, CDR2 FQNNGV. V shed 3 bases, J shed 5 bases, and the junction held 5 bases outside the gene matches. CDR3 protein: CASSFRRTGDNSPLHF. CDR3 coding DNA: TGTGCCAGCAGCTTTCGTCGGACAGGGGATAATTCACCCCTCCACTTT.

The chain combines TRBV19 with TRBJ2-3, with D perhaps given as TRBD1 or TRBD2 (5 bases each). The CDR3 runs 15 residues. Germline loops: CDR1 LNHDA, CDR2 SQIVND (reference sequence). The germline V and J ends were trimmed by 6 bases and 6 bases, with 19 bases remaining between them. DNA for the CDR3: TGTGCCAGTAGGGACTGGGGGTCGCCGCCGGATACGCAGTATTTT. Translated, it gives CASRDWGSPPDTQYF.

This clone showed up just a few times. This sequence joins TRBV30 and TRBJ1-5; TRBD1 is a possible D gene (5 bases). CDR3 size: 14 residues. CDR1 GTSNPN and CDR2 SVGIG come from the germline V gene (reference sequence). V was pared by 5 bases and J by 2 bases, with 13 bases between. The CDR3 sequence: CAWALGGGNQPQHF. The CDR3 DNA is TGTGCCTGGGCCCTGGGGGGGGGCAATCAGCCCCAGCATTTT.

The J gene is TRBJ1-3, the V gene TRBV5-6; the D is unclear. This CDR3 spans 14 amino acids. The germline V gene has CDR1 SGHDT and CDR2 YYEEEE. V lost 1 base and J 1 base, leaving 6 bases between the germline ends. The CDR3 here is CASSLTVSGNTIYF. The CDR3 bases are TGTGCCAGCAGCTTGACAGTATCTGGAAACACCATATATTTT.

The chain recombines TRBV29-1 with TRBJ2-7; D uncertain. Germline V gene data show CDR1 as SQVTM and CDR2 as ANQGSEA. The V and J ends lost 4 bases and 2 bases respectively, with 6 bases between them. This CDR3 has 11 residues. The CDR3 loop is CSVGWAYEQYF. As DNA, the CDR3 is TGCAGCGTTGGTTGGGCCTACGAGCAGTACTTC.

The V call is TRBV5-1, the J call TRBJ1-2; D might be TRBD1 (6 bases). The V gene's germline CDR1 is SGHRS and CDR2 YFSETQ. CDR3 length equals 16 residues. The V end was cut by 0 bases, the J end by 4 bases, with 16 bases between. In DNA, the CDR3 is TGCGCCAGCAGCTTGGCCTTGGGGGGCCAAGGCTATGGCTACACCTTC. It is translated as CASSLALGGQGYGYTF.

This sequence joins TRBV6-5 and TRBJ1-1; no definite D call. CDR3 length: 14 residues. Trimming stripped 6 bases from V and 3 bases from J, with 14 bases between. Germline-derived CDR1 and CDR2 are MNHEY and SVGAGI. CDR3 protein: CASSPVVPYTEAFF. DNA for the CDR3: TGTGCCAGCAGCCCAGTAGTTCCGTACACTGAAGCTTTCTTT.

Concerning this clone itself: This same CDR3 is encoded by further DNA sequences in the sample. This rearrangement joins TRBV18 to TRBJ2-7, with D maybe TRBD2 (5 bases). This CDR3 has 13 amino acids. CDR1 and CDR2 from the germline V gene are KGHSH and LQKENI. The V end was cut by 0 bases, the J end by 6 bases, with 9 bases between. CDR3 amino acids: CASSPPGVGEQYF. The DNA of the CDR3 is TGTGCCAGCTCACCACCCGGGGTTGGCGAGCAGTACTTC.

The chain recombines TRBV9 with TRBJ2-3, with D unresolved. Germline V gene sequence: CDR1 SGDLS, CDR2 YYNGEE. CDR3 size: 14 residues. The germline V and J ends were trimmed by 4 bases and 1 base, with 10 bases remaining between them. CDR3 sequence (DNA): TGTGCCAGCAGCCCGATGAGAGGCACAGATACGCAGTATTTT. Its protein product is CASSPMRGTDTQYF.

The chain is built from TRBV7-8 and TRBJ1-5, with D hard to call. The V gene's germline CDR1 is SGHVS and CDR2 FQNEAQ. This CDR3 has 16 amino acids. Deletions cut 4 bases from V and 4 bases from J, with 17 bases between. The CDR3 is CASSSSGPGMNQPQHF. CDR3 DNA: TGTGCCAGCAGCTCTTCCGGACCCGGGATGAATCAGCCCCAGCATTTT.

The rearrangement joins TRBV5-1 to TRBJ2-5; D is perhaps TRBD1 or TRBD2 (5 bases each). V gave up 6 bases and J gave up 2 bases, with 17 bases separating them. This CDR3 is built from 15 residues. The germline CDR1 and CDR2 sequences are SGHRS and YFSETQ. CDR3 in DNA: TGCGCCAGCACGCTAGGGACGGCCGAGCAAGAGACCCAGTACTTC. This translates into CASTLGTAEQETQYF.

The CDR3 nucleotides are TGTGCCACCAGTGATTTATCCGGGAATCAGCCCCAGCATTTT. Residues: CATSDLSGNQPQHF. J is TRBJ1-5 and V is TRBV24-1, with D unresolved. CDR1 and CDR2 from the germline V gene are KGHDR and SFDVKD. The CDR3 covers 14 residues. Trimming cost V 1 base and J 4 bases, with 7 bases left between them.